Each of the 21 T cell receptor beta chains below was sequenced from the same sample in a study of cytomegalovirus exposure and HLA in healthy donors. This PCR relied on a set of 60 Vbeta primers and 13 Jbeta primers. Measured with immunoSEQ multiplex PCR; TCRdb has only the in-frame clones, and not every one. The profile shows approximately 160,000 clones, around 76% of them singletons. The sample consisted of PBMCs. Source of these receptors: a girl aged 10 to 17 in good health and CMV-seropositive.

A few counts support this clone. CDR3 residues: CTSSPRLAYEQYF. The CDR3, as DNA: TGCACCAGCAGTCCACGATTAGCCTACGAGCAGTACTTC. The chain recombines TRBV1 with TRBJ2-7; TRBD2, as called in the table, went unchecked against the DNA. TRBV1 is tagged as a pseudogene. This CDR3 region has 13 residues.

The chain is built from TRBV7-3 and TRBJ2-7, with D tentatively TRBD2 (7 bases). The length of the CDR3 is 14 residues. V was cut by 2 bases and J by 4 bases, with 12 bases left in between. CDR1 SGHTA and CDR2 FQGTGA come from the germline V gene. The CDR3 sequence: CASSLAGAGYEQYF. CDR3 DNA: TGTGCCAGCAGCTTAGCGGGGGCCGGGTACGAGCAGTACTTC.

This chain uses TRBV7-2 with TRBJ2-3; 8 nucleotides align to TRBD1. The V and J ends lost 2 bases and 1 base, in that order; junction bases with no gene match: 2. Germline V gene data show CDR1 as SGHTA and CDR2 as FQGNSA. The CDR3 contains 15 residues. This CDR3 is CASSLQGAGTDTQYF. In nucleotides, the CDR3 is TGTGCCAGCAGCTTACAGGGGGCAGGCACAGATACGCAGTATTTT.

The chain couples TRBV7-2 to TRBJ1-1; possibly TRBD1 for D (5 bases). The CDR3 totals 13 residues. V was trimmed by 1 base and J by 3 bases, leaving 6 bases between them. CDR1 SGHTA and CDR2 FQGNSA come from the germline V gene. For the CDR3, the DNA is TGTGCCAGCAGCTTAGGGGGCCACACTGAAGCTTTCTTT. Encoded protein: CASSLGGHTEAFF.

This clone was found once. The chain combines TRBV7-9 with TRBJ2-2, with a possible D match to TRBD1 (5 bases). The CDR3 loop spans 13 amino acids. From germline, CDR1 is SEHNR and CDR2 FQNEAQ (reference sequence). Trimming pared 3 bases from V and 4 bases from J, leaving 6 bases between. The CDR3 spells CASSFQGTGELFF. Written as DNA, the CDR3 is TGTGCCAGCAGCTTCCAGGGCACCGGGGAGCTGTTTTTT.

The chain links TRBV4-3 to TRBJ2-3, with D possibly TRBD1 on 5 matching bases. CDR1 is LGHNA and CDR2 is YSLEER in the germline V gene. The CDR3 runs to 16 residues. V was clipped by 0 bases and J by 0 bases, with 10 bases between them. The DNA of the CDR3 is TGCGCCAGCAGCCAAGATAGGACATCTAGCACAGATACGCAGTATTTT. Translated: CASSQDRTSSTDTQYF.

The table lists this clone with a count of one. This chain uses TRBV7-2 with TRBJ2-5; D might be TRBD2 (6 bases). The germline gives CDR1 SGHTA, CDR2 FQGNSA. The CDR3 consists of 14 residues. V dropped 5 bases and J dropped 5 bases, with 15 bases sitting between them. The CDR3, as DNA: TGTGCCAGCAGCCCCGGACTAATGACGGAGACCCAGTACTTC. Protein: CASSPGLMTETQYF.

V usage is TRBV28 and J usage is TRBJ2-7; 10 nucleotides align to TRBD1. CDR1 MDHEN and CDR2 SYDVKM come from the germline V gene. V gave up 7 bases and J gave up 1 base; unmatched junction bases: 10. The CDR3 is 16 amino acids. The CDR3 DNA follows: TGTGCCAGCATATCGGGGGGACAGGGGACATCCTACGAGCAGTACTTC. Translating gives CASISGGQGTSYEQYF.

V and J are TRBV7-8 and TRBJ2-3; 10 bases map to TRBD1. Germline V gene sequence: CDR1 SGHVS, CDR2 FQNEAQ. The CDR3 length is 16 residues. With V trimmed by 7 bases and J by 0 bases, 7 bases remained unmatched. In DNA, the CDR3 is TGTGCCAGCAACCCCTCGACAGGGGGCAGCACAGATACGCAGTATTTT. Its protein product is CASNPSTGGSTDTQYF.

The gene calls are TRBV5-1 and TRBJ2-7, with 7 bases identical to TRBD2. Germline trimming cut 2 bases from V and 4 bases from J; bases unmatched to any gene: 15. The CDR3 runs 17 residues. In germline, CDR1 is SGHRS, CDR2 YFSETQ. The CDR3 DNA is TGCGCCAGCAGCTTCGGGACTACATCCCGGCTGGGGTACGAGCAGTACTTC. Encoded protein: CASSFGTTSRLGYEQYF.

The rearrangement links TRBV7-9 to TRBJ1-5; a possible D gene is TRBD1 (6 bases). The germline V and J ends were trimmed by 5 bases and 3 bases, with 14 bases remaining between them. CDR1 SEHNR and CDR2 FQNEAQ come from the germline V gene (reference sequence). CDR3 length: 15 amino acids. In DNA form, the CDR3 reads TGTGCCAGCAGCCGAGGGGACATCAACAATCAGCCCCAGCATTTT. Translated, it gives CASSRGDINNQPQHF.

V is TRBV9 and J is TRBJ2-2; TRBD2 matches 10 bases. CDR3 size: 18 residues. The germline V gene encodes CDR1 SGDLS and CDR2 YYNGEE. V trimming: 0 bases; J trimming: 4 bases; junction bases outside the gene matches: 9. The CDR3 bases are TGTGCCAGCAGCGTAGCCCTAGCGGGGGCGACGGGCACCGGGGAGCTGTTTTTT. This encodes CASSVALAGATGTGELFF.

The rearrangement links TRBV9 to TRBJ2-1, with no clear D. In germline, CDR1 is SGDLS, CDR2 YYNGEE. This CDR3 comprises 14 residues. The germline V and J ends were trimmed by 3 bases and 2 bases, with 9 bases remaining between them. CDR3 residues: CASSAGQAYNEQFF. The CDR3 DNA reads as TGTGCCAGCAGCGCTGGGCAGGCCTACAATGAGCAGTTCTTC.

V usage is TRBV14 and J usage is TRBJ2-1; 9 nucleotides agree with TRBD2. The ends lost 5 bases at V and 4 bases at J; junction bases unmatched: 15. The CDR3 extends over 18 amino acids. Per the germline V gene, CDR1 is SGHDN and CDR2 is FVKESK. CDR3 sequence reads: CASSTPGLAGPGYNEQFF. Written as DNA, the CDR3 is TGTGCCAGCAGCACACCGGGGCTAGCGGGACCCGGATACAATGAGCAGTTCTTC.

The CDR3 DNA follows: TGTGCCAGCTCACCACTTGACAGAGAAGAGCAGTACTTC. Its protein is CASSPLDREEQYF. The rearrangement links TRBV18 to TRBJ2-7, with D maybe TRBD1 (5 bases). Germline V lookup: CDR1 KGHSH, CDR2 LQKENI. The CDR3 sequence is 13 residues long. V was trimmed by 1 base and J by 7 bases, leaving 11 bases between them.

The chain joins TRBV21-1 to TRBJ1-2; the tabulated D call, TRBD1, remains unverified against the DNA. TRBV21-1 is reported as a pseudogene. There are 18 residues in the CDR3. The CDR3 here is CASSRPGTGVEIAGGYTF. DNA of the CDR3: TGTGCCAGCAGCCGTCCCGGGACAGGGGTCGAAATCGCGGGCGGCTACACCTTC.

This clone was seen just once. V gene TRBV27 combines with J gene TRBJ2-7; 10 bases align to TRBD1. V was clipped by 5 bases and J by 2 bases; unmatched bases: 6. The CDR3 runs to 15 residues. The V gene's germline CDR1 is MNHEY and CDR2 SMNVEV (reference sequence). CDR3 bases: TGTGCCAGCAGTGGGCGGACAGGGGGTCCCTACGAGCAGTACTTC. Protein sequence: CASSGRTGGPYEQYF.

This chain uses TRBV18 with TRBJ2-1; 12 nucleotides agree with TRBD2. Per the germline V gene, CDR1 is KGHSH and CDR2 is LQKENI. This CDR3 comprises 15 residues. The junction had 2 bases not matched to a gene; V was cut back by 4 bases and J by 4 bases. Here the CDR3 DNA reads TGTGCCAGCTCACTCGGGACTAGCGGGTACAATGAGCAGTTCTTC. Amino acids: CASSLGTSGYNEQFF.

This sequence joins TRBV6-6 and TRBJ1-2; weak D call: TRBD1 (6 bases). V was trimmed by 4 bases and J by 7 bases, leaving 13 bases between them. The germline CDR1 and CDR2 sequences are MNHNY and SVGAGI (reference sequence). The CDR3 is 13 amino acids. The DNA of the CDR3 is TGTGCCAGCAGTTCCCCAGGGGTTAGTGGCTACACCTTC. Translated, it gives CASSSPGVSGYTF.

The genes are TRBV30 and TRBJ1-1; unclear D gene. The V and J ends lost 0 bases and 3 bases respectively, with 11 bases between them. Germline CDR1 reads GTSNPN; CDR2 reads SVGIG (reference sequence). CDR3 size: 14 residues. Here the CDR3 reads CAWSVVEEYTEAFF. The DNA of the CDR3 is TGTGCCTGGAGTGTTGTTGAGGAGTACACTGAAGCTTTCTTT. Full variable domain (missing parts from reference TRBV30 and TRBJ1-1): SQTIHQWPATLVQPVGSPLSLECTVEGTSNPNLYWYRQAAGRGLQLLFYSVGIGQISSEVPQNLSASRPQDRQFILSSKKLLLSDSGFYLCAWSVVEEYTEAFFGQGTRLTVV.

The CDR3 loop reads CASSRSHTGFNYGYTF. CDR3 bases: TGCGCCAGCAGCCGCAGCCACACAGGGTTTAACTATGGCTACACCTTC. The chain has TRBV4-3 and TRBJ1-2; TRBD1 might be the D (6 bases). CDR1 LGHNA and CDR2 YSLEER come from the germline V gene. The ends were cut back, 4 bases at V and 1 base at J, with 16 bases in the middle. The CDR3 runs to 16 residues.